The T cell receptor beta chain described here comes from a study of shared clonotypes between healthy human individuals. Repertoires were generated with immunoSEQ multiplex PCR, while TCRdb's copy carries only in-frame clones and drops some. The repertoire consists of 2 million to 2.5 million clones, with 93% occurring once and the leading ten covering 0.39%. Concerning this clone itself: The antigen remains undetermined.

The CDR3 has 13 amino acids. After removal of 7 bases from V and 0 bases from J, the junction contained 5 bases not matched to a gene. The germline V gene has CDR1 SQVTM and CDR2 ANQGSEA. Points from the study as a whole: Sampling covered blood only; tissue repertoires likely differ. Incompleteness in sorted-subset sequencing, despite large depth, was shown by rarefaction.

Sequenced material: naive CD4+ T cells from PBMCs. Subset given: CD45RA+ positively selected. The chain links TRBV29-1 to TRBJ2-7; 8 nucleotides align to TRBD2. This TCR derives from a man aged 18 to 35 in good health. Some clones in this sample may be carry-over from other donors' samples. CDR3 sequence: CSATSGISYEQYF. CDR3 bases: TGCAGCGCCACTAGCGGTATCTCCTACGAGCAGTACTTC.